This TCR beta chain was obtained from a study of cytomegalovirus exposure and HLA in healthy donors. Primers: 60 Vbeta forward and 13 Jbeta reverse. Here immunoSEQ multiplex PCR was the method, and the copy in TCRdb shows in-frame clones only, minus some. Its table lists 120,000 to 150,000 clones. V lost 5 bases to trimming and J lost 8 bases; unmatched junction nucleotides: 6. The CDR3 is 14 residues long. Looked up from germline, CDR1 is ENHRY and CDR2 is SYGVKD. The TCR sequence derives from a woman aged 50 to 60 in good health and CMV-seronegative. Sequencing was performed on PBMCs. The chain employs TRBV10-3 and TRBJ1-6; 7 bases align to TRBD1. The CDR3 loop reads CAISSQQGDSPLHF. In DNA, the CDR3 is TGTGCCATCAGTAGCCAGCAGGGGGATTCACCCCTCCACTTT.